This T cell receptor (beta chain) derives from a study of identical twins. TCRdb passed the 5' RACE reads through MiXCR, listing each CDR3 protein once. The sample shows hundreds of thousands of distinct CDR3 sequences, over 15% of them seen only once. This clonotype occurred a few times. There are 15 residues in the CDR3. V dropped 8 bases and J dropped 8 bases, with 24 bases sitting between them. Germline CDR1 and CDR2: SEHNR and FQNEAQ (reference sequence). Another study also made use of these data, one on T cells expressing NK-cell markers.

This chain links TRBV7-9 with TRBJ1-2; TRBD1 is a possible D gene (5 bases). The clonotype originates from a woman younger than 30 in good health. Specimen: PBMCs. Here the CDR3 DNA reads TGTGCCAGCTACCCCACTCAGGGTGGGCCTGGAGGCTACACCTTC. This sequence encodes CASYPTQGGPGGYTF.